This T cell receptor beta chain was documented in a study of CD8 T cells in Susac syndrome. TCR beta from blood CD8+ and CD4+ T cells was sequenced. RNA was extracted with the RNeasy kit, and a quantity of roughly 0.5 to 1 ug was reverse transcribed using random hexamers. An immunoSEQ multiplex PCR amplified TCR beta CDR3 over 54 Vbeta and 13 Jbeta. TCRdb passed the immunoSEQ multiplex PCR reads through MiXCR, listing each CDR3 protein once. The sample shows around 130,000 distinct CDR3 sequences, roughly 92% of them seen only once. This clonotype was picked up one time. The CDR3 has 17 amino acids. The germline V and J ends were trimmed by 4 bases and 3 bases, with 22 bases remaining between them. Germline V gene lookup returns CDR1 SQVTM and CDR2 ANQGSEA.

This sequence was found in a human donor in good health. J is TRBJ2-1 and V is TRBV29-1; D uncertain. Material for sequencing was CD4+ T cells from PBMCs. CDR3 DNA: TGCAGCGTTGTAGCAGGATTGGTACTGGGAAGCTACAATGAGCAGTTCTTC. Its translation is CSVVAGLVLGSYNEQFF.